Sequencing of this T cell receptor (beta chain) was carried out in a study of OX40 agonist ivuxolimab in advanced cancers. Study as a whole: At under 85% male, the cohort had a mean age of about 60 years, ranging from 23 to 79. Partial responses, seen in three patients, involved one hepatocellular carcinoma and two cutaneous melanomas.

A single count supports this clone. Its antigen is not identified. Study-level findings and limits: Among the lowest peripheral clonal expansion occurred in 0.1-3.0 mg/kg partial responders. Within 6 weeks, CD4+ and CD8+ blood T cells expanded clonally at 0.1 to 3.0 mg/kg.

Sequencing used immunoSEQ multiplex PCR; TCRdb keeps in-frame clones, though not all of them. Here the sample spans roughly 64,000 clones, about four fifths being singletons. Trimming shortened V by 0 bases and J by 1 base, and 8 bases separated the two germline ends. The CDR3 loop spans 15 amino acids. CDR1 SGHRS and CDR2 YFSETQ come from the germline V gene. This clonotype was obtained from an adult with an advanced solid tumor such as melanoma, head and neck, liver or kidney cancer. The sequenced sample was CD4+ or CD8+ T cells sorted from blood, obtained in a trial of the OX40 agonist ivuxolimab. V is TRBV5-1 and J is TRBJ1-5, with D perhaps matching TRBD1 (5 bases). The CDR3 bases are TGCGCCAGCAGCTTGGATGGACACAGCAATCAGCCCCAGCATTTT. Translating it yields CASSLDGHSNQPQHF.